The 27 T cell receptor beta chains reported below all come from one sample, sequenced in a study of human T cells and chemical hapten exposure. TCRdb itself ran the RACE reads through MiXCR, one entry per CDR3 protein. The table lists around 150,000 distinct CDR3 sequences, roughly 14% of them singletons, with about 1.7% in the top ten. Time point described: patch test 1, 2 weeks after DPC sensitization. Stated treatment: therapeutic diphenylcyclopropenone sensitization with weekly scalp DPC. Sequencing used whole blood, obtained in connection with sensitization to the hapten diphenylcyclopropenone (DPC). Receptors were obtained from a young woman with alopecia areata. Some clones in this sample may be carry-over from other donors' samples.

This clonotype showed up just a few times. The CDR3 protein is CASSSRLSQETQYF. DNA for the CDR3: TGTGCCAGCAGCTCAAGGCTGTCCCAAGAGACCCAGTACTTC. The chain has TRBV7-9 and TRBJ2-5; no reliable D call. CDR3 length: 14 residues. The V end was cut by 4 bases, the J end by 1 base, with 10 bases between. The V gene's germline CDR1 is SEHNR and CDR2 FQNEAQ (reference sequence).

V gene TRBV28 combines with J gene TRBJ2-4; 9 bases line up with TRBD1. Germline V gene sequence: CDR1 MDHEN, CDR2 SYDVKM. Trimming cost V 4 bases and J 4 bases; bases outside gene matches: 20. The CDR3 spans 20 residues. CDR3 DNA sequence: TGTGCCAGCAGTTCACCCTCGACAGGGGGAAAAAACATTCGAAAAAACATTCAGTACTTC. Its protein is CASSSPSTGGKNIRKNIQYF.

This clonotype has just a few counts. Without the conserved terminal phenylalanine or tryptophan, this CDR3 likely stems from a read error. V usage is TRBV10-3 and J usage is TRBJ2-1, with 10 bases that match TRBD2. The V gene's germline CDR1 is ENHRY and CDR2 SYGVKD. The CDR3 runs 17 residues. The V and J ends lost 0 bases and 6 bases, in that order; junction bases with no gene match: 8. CDR3 sequence reads: CAISESRGKREGNEQFS. The CDR3 nucleotides are TGTGCCATCAGTGAGTCTCGTGGAAAGCGGGAGGGCAATGAGCAGTTCTCC.

This clonotype was counted ten times or more. The chain uses TRBV6-2 or TRBV6-3 and TRBJ2-6, with D hard to call. The V end was cut by 2 bases, the J end by 4 bases, with 15 bases between. The CDR3 length is 17 residues. Germline assignment: CDR1 MNHEY and CDR2 SVGEGT. The CDR3 is CASSYPPSDAGANVLTF. Here the CDR3 DNA reads TGTGCCAGCAGTTACCCCCCCTCCGACGCCGGGGCCAACGTCCTGACTTTC.

The rearrangement joins TRBV9 to TRBJ1-5; maybe TRBD1 (5 bases). Germline loops: CDR1 SGDLS, CDR2 YYNGEE. The CDR3 runs 14 residues. V was pared by 1 base and J by 5 bases, with 10 bases between. The CDR3 nucleotides are TGTGCCAGCAGCGTAAGGGACTTCGATCAGCCCCAGCATTTT. As protein: CASSVRDFDQPQHF.

This clonotype appeared many times. The rearrangement links TRBV18 to TRBJ1-1, with 9 bases that match TRBD1. The junction had 5 bases not matched to a gene; V was cut back by 4 bases and J by 5 bases. Germline CDR1 is KGHSH and CDR2 is LQKENI. This CDR3 comprises 14 residues. Here the CDR3 DNA reads TGTGCCAGCTCACTTTACAGGGGGCAGACTGAAGCTTTCTTT. Translation gives CASSLYRGQTEAFF.

This chain links TRBV6-6 with TRBJ2-7; TRBD2 matches at 11 bases. Per the germline V gene, CDR1 is MNHNY and CDR2 is SVGAGI (reference sequence). The V segment lost 8 bases and the J segment 0 bases; nucleotides outside the gene matches: 12. This CDR3 is built from 17 residues. The CDR3 DNA reads as TGTGCCAGCGAAGGGGCTAGCGGGAGGTCTAGCTCCTACGAGCAGTACTTC. Translation gives CASEGASGRSSSYEQYF.

The V and J genes are TRBV5-5 and TRBJ1-5; weak D call: TRBD1 (5 bases). Trimming took off 4 bases at V and 6 bases at J, with 17 bases between the two ends. Germline V CDR1 and CDR2: SGHKS, YYEKEE (reference sequence). The CDR3 runs 15 residues. The CDR3 here is CASSPGPRGAQPQHF. Written as DNA, the CDR3 is TGTGCCAGCAGCCCGGGGCCCCGCGGGGCTCAGCCCCAGCATTTT.

This clonotype was detected ten times or more. The chain has TRBV6-2 or TRBV6-3 and TRBJ2-3; D ambiguous. Per the germline V gene, CDR1 is MNHEY and CDR2 is SVGEGT. CDR3 length equals 11 residues. Trimming took 5 bases from V and 5 from J, leaving 5 bases between them. The CDR3 region has the DNA TGTGCCAGCAGTCCAGGAGATACGCAGTATTTT. It translates to CASSPGDTQYF.

This clonotype has just a few counts. J is TRBJ1-1 and V is TRBV2; D gene uncertain. V lost 5 bases to trimming and J lost 0 bases, with 10 bases between them. The CDR3 length is 14 residues. Germline V gene lookup returns CDR1 SNHLY and CDR2 FYNNEI. The CDR3 bases are TGTGCCAGCAGTCGAAACACCCTGAACACTGAAGCTTTCTTT. Its protein product is CASSRNTLNTEAFF.

This sequence joins TRBV28 and TRBJ2-1, with 9 bases matching TRBD1. V dropped 4 bases and J dropped 1; count of bases not matched to a gene: 5. The CDR3 is 16 residues long. The V gene's germline CDR1 is MDHEN and CDR2 SYDVKM. The CDR3 spells CASSSGQGRSYNEQFF. The CDR3 DNA is TGTGCCAGCAGTTCGGGACAGGGTCGTTCCTACAATGAGCAGTTCTTC.

This clonotype was picked up a small number of times. The chain carries TRBV6-1 and TRBJ1-3; 8 bases are shared with TRBD1. CDR3 size: 15 residues. Germline CDR1 and CDR2: MNHNS and SASEGT. J gave up 2 bases and V 1 base, and 1 base lay outside the gene matches. The DNA for the CDR3 is TGTGCCAGCAGTGAAGGCAGGGGGCCTGGAAACACCATATATTTT. Translated, it gives CASSEGRGPGNTIYF.

The chain has TRBV7-9 and TRBJ2-1; D possibly uses TRBD1 or TRBD2 (6 bases each). V lost 6 bases and J 8 bases, leaving 14 bases between the germline ends. Germline V CDR1 and CDR2: SEHNR, FQNEAQ (reference sequence). The CDR3 consists of 13 residues. CDR3 nucleotide sequence: TGTGCCAGCAGGGCGAGGGGGGTAGATGAGCAGTTCTTC. This encodes CASRARGVDEQFF.

The gene calls are TRBV12-3 or TRBV12-4 and TRBJ1-1; a possible D gene is TRBD1 (5 bases). This CDR3 has 15 amino acids. Trimming took 6 bases from V and 3 from J, leaving 17 bases between them. CDR3 nucleotides: TGTGCCAGCAGCCCGATGACAGCTACCCACACTGAAGCTTTCTTT. Protein: CASSPMTATHTEAFF.

The genes are TRBV28 and TRBJ2-7, with D possibly being TRBD2 (5 bases). The ends were cut back, 2 bases at V and 2 bases at J, with 13 bases in the middle. This CDR3 spans 15 amino acids. CDR1 MDHEN and CDR2 SYDVKM come from the germline V gene. The CDR3 loop reads CASSLEGRTPYEQYF. CDR3 sequence (DNA): TGTGCCAGCAGTTTAGAGGGAAGAACGCCCTACGAGCAGTACTTC.

This clonotype appeared a few times. The chain joins TRBV5-5 to TRBJ2-2; D gene ambiguous. Germline V gene data show CDR1 as SGHKS and CDR2 as YYEKEE (reference sequence). Trimming removed 2 bases from V and 3 bases from J, with 8 bases in between. The CDR3 loop spans 14 amino acids. Written as DNA, the CDR3 is TGTGCCAGCAGCTTAGCAAGCTACACCGGGGAGCTGTTTTTT. Its translation: CASSLASYTGELFF.

This clonotype came up a few times. The chain is built from TRBV18 and TRBJ2-2; no reliable D call. V lost 1 base, J lost 7 bases, and 7 bases lay in between. CDR1 KGHSH and CDR2 LQKENI come from the germline V gene. The CDR3 consists of 13 residues. This chain's CDR3 is CASSPLSDGELFF. The CDR3 coding sequence is TGTGCCAGCTCACCACTGTCGGACGGGGAGCTGTTTTTT.

The V call is TRBV5-6, the J call TRBJ1-5; D not certain. This CDR3 region has 14 residues. V was cut by 4 bases and J by 4 bases, with 12 bases left in between. CDR1 SGHDT and CDR2 YYEEEE come from the germline V gene. The CDR3 nucleotides read TGTGCCAGCAGCCGAAGCGGACTAAATCAGCCCCAGCATTTT. It encodes CASSRSGLNQPQHF.

The chain carries TRBV28 and TRBJ2-7; no firm D call. The V and J ends lost 3 bases and 2 bases respectively, with 11 bases between them. Looked up from germline, CDR1 is MDHEN and CDR2 is SYDVKM. The CDR3 extends over 14 amino acids. CDR3: CASSFQGPTYEQYF. The CDR3 nucleotides are TGTGCCAGCAGTTTTCAAGGGCCTACCTACGAGCAGTACTTC.

V is TRBV5-5 and J is TRBJ1-1; maybe TRBD1 (5 bases). The length of the CDR3 is 12 residues. Trimming stripped 3 bases from V and 5 bases from J, with 8 bases between. Germline values: CDR1 SGHKS, CDR2 YYEKEE (reference sequence). The CDR3 is CASSSRQTEAFF. CDR3 coding DNA: TGTGCCAGCAGCTCCCGACAGACTGAAGCTTTCTTT.

The sample holds many counts of this clonotype. The V gene is TRBV7-9, the J gene TRBJ2-7; TRBD2 matches at 7 bases. There are 13 residues in the CDR3. With 5 bases clipped from V and 5 bases from J, the junction kept 6 bases outside the gene matches. Germline-derived CDR1 and CDR2 are SEHNR and FQNEAQ (reference sequence). In nucleotides, the CDR3 is TGTGCCAGCAGCACGCGGGACTACAACGAGCAGTACTTC. Protein product: CASSTRDYNEQYF.

A few counts support this clonotype. The V gene is TRBV20-1, the J gene TRBJ2-5; 9 bases match TRBD1. CDR1 DFQATT and CDR2 SNEGSKA come from the germline V gene (reference sequence). V lost 5 bases and J lost 4; bases outside the gene matches: 11. The CDR3 sequence is 15 residues long. CDR3 sequence (DNA): TGCAGTGCTCAACCGGGACAGGGAGGACCAGAGACCCAGTACTTC. This encodes CSAQPGQGGPETQYF.

This clonotype was counted a few times. The chain joins TRBV14 to TRBJ2-7; perhaps TRBD1 as D (5 bases). CDR1 is SGHDN and CDR2 is FVKESK in the germline V gene. Trimming stripped 4 bases from V and 6 bases from J, with 22 bases between. The CDR3 contains 16 residues. Here the CDR3 reads CASSLGLGGNQGEQYF. In DNA, the CDR3 is TGTGCCAGCAGCCTCGGTTTAGGCGGAAACCAGGGCGAGCAGTACTTC.

The chain couples TRBV20-1 to TRBJ2-1, with 9 bases lining up with TRBD2. The CDR3 has 15 residues. Germline trimming cut 6 bases from V and 8 bases from J; bases unmatched to any gene: 14. Germline CDR1 reads DFQATT; CDR2 reads SNEGSKA (reference sequence). The CDR3: CSANPRAGGPHEQFF. For the CDR3, the DNA is TGCAGTGCCAACCCTAGGGCGGGAGGGCCGCATGAGCAGTTCTTC.

This clonotype has more than one count but fewer than ten. J is TRBJ1-5 and V is TRBV15; D perhaps matches TRBD1 (5 bases). Germline V lookup: CDR1 LNHNV, CDR2 YYDKDF (reference sequence). The V gene lost 11 bases and the J gene lost 5 bases, with 16 bases spanning the gap. The CDR3 runs to 13 residues. The CDR3 DNA sequence: TGTGCCGCCTCGCGGGGAGGGGATCAGCCCCAGCATTTT. It translates to CAASRGGDQPQHF.

The chain is built from TRBV30 and TRBJ1-5, with 10 bases fitting TRBD1. This CDR3 comprises 15 residues. Trimming cost V 3 bases and J 6 bases; bases outside gene matches: 8. CDR1 and CDR2 from the germline V gene are GTSNPN and SVGIG (reference sequence). This CDR3 is CAWSWTGGLGQPQHF. The CDR3 nucleotides are TGTGCCTGGAGCTGGACAGGGGGATTGGGTCAGCCCCAGCATTTT.

This clonotype showed up many times. The chain links TRBV7-2 to TRBJ1-5; D gene ambiguous. The CDR3 loop spans 13 amino acids. Looked up from germline, CDR1 is SGHTA and CDR2 is FQGNSA. The V gene lost 8 bases and the J gene lost 4 bases, with 12 bases spanning the gap. CDR3 protein: CASGRDDNQPQHF. CDR3 DNA sequence: TGTGCCAGCGGTAGGGATGATAATCAGCCCCAGCATTTT.